The next 23 T cell receptor beta chains were all read from a single sample in a study of blood T cell repertoires in COVID-19. Assay used: immunoSEQ multiplex PCR; TCRdb lists only in-frame clones, some missing. In the table there are 300,000 to 400,000 clones, 80% to 90% of which are singletons. Material for sequencing was peripheral blood. The receptors were sampled from a middle-aged man with active or convalescent COVID-19.

The chain joins TRBV19 to TRBJ1-2; tentatively, D is TRBD1 (6 bases). The CDR3 has 17 residues. Germline CDR1 and CDR2: LNHDA and SQIVND (reference sequence). Trimming removed 7 bases at V and 2 bases at J, with 23 bases between. The CDR3 is CASTKGVGQGSNYGYTF. Written as DNA, the CDR3 is TGTGCCAGTACTAAAGGTGTGGGCCAGGGGTCGAACTATGGCTACACCTTC.

The V gene is TRBV14, the J gene TRBJ1-5; 9 nucleotides match TRBD1. Germline CDR1 and CDR2: SGHDN and FVKESK. The length of the CDR3 is 15 residues. Trimming at V came to 1 base and at J to 5 bases, leaving 3 bases not matched to a gene. The CDR3 DNA reads as TGTGCCAGCAGCCAAGGAGGGACAGGGTATCAGCCCCAGCATTTT. It specifies CASSQGGTGYQPQHF.

CDR3 in DNA: TGTGCCAGCAGCATTGTTACGGCGAACACCGGGGAGCTGTTTTTT. Residues: CASSIVTANTGELFF. The chain couples TRBV7-2 to TRBJ2-2; D remains ambiguous. Trimming left V 5 bases short and J 0 bases short, with 10 bases between. This CDR3 is 15 amino acids long. Germline V gene data show CDR1 as SGHTA and CDR2 as FQGNSA.

The V call is TRBV18, the J call TRBJ2-1; 12 nucleotides agree with TRBD2. Germline loops: CDR1 KGHSH, CDR2 LQKENI. CDR3 length equals 15 residues. V lost 3 bases and J lost 9; bases outside the gene matches: 6. As DNA, the CDR3 is TGTGCCAGCTCACCTCCTAGCGGGGGGGGCGGTGAGCAGTTCTTC. Translated, it gives CASSPPSGGGGEQFF.

The chain has TRBV28 and TRBJ1-2, with TRBD1 identical over 7 bases. After removal of 6 bases from V and 7 bases from J, the junction contained 5 bases not matched to a gene. The CDR3 has 12 amino acids. CDR1 and CDR2 from the germline V gene are MDHEN and SYDVKM. The CDR3 nucleotides read TGTGCCAGCAGCGCCTCAGGGGGTGGCTACACCTTC. It codes for CASSASGGGYTF.

The V and J genes are TRBV5-6 and TRBJ1-1; possible D gene TRBD1, 6 bases. Trimming left V 4 bases short and J 6 bases short, with 10 bases between. This CDR3 comprises 12 residues. Germline CDR1 and CDR2: SGHDT and YYEEEE. The CDR3 sequence is CASSTGLPEAFF. The CDR3, as DNA: TGTGCCAGCAGCACAGGGCTGCCTGAAGCTTTCTTT.

This chain links TRBV5-4 with TRBJ1-3; 8 nucleotides agree with TRBD1. The germline gives CDR1 SGHNT, CDR2 YYREEE (reference sequence). This CDR3 has 15 residues. The junction had 6 bases not matched to a gene; V was cut back by 3 bases and J by 4 bases. The CDR3 DNA follows: TGTGCCAGCAGCTCACAGGGGGACTGGGGAAACACCATATATTTT. It is translated as CASSSQGDWGNTIYF.

The V call is TRBV7-6, the J call TRBJ2-1; TRBD2 agrees at 9 bases. After removal of 5 bases from V and 3 bases from J, the junction contained 14 bases not matched to a gene. The CDR3 is 18 residues long. Germline V CDR1 and CDR2: SGHVS, FNYEAQ. CDR3: CASSPEGGRVRVYNEQFF. Here the CDR3 DNA reads TGTGCCAGCAGCCCCGAGGGCGGGAGGGTCCGAGTCTACAATGAGCAGTTCTTC. The variable domain in full, completed from reference TRBV7-6 and TRBJ2-1, reads GAGVSQSPRYKVTKRGQDVALRCDPISGHVSLYWYRQALGQGPEFLTYFNYEAQQDKSGLPNDRFSAERPEGSISTLTIQRTEQRDSAMYRCASSPEGGRVRVYNEQFFGPGTRLTVL.

V and J are TRBV28 and TRBJ2-7; the D gene is possibly TRBD2 (6 bases). From germline, CDR1 is MDHEN and CDR2 SYDVKM. Trimming took off 2 bases at V and 3 bases at J, with 11 bases between the two ends. This CDR3 is 14 amino acids long. CDR3 sequence (DNA): TGTGCCAGCAGTTTAGCCGGGACTGACTACGAGCAGTACTTC. As protein: CASSLAGTDYEQYF.

The chain links TRBV27 to TRBJ1-4; tentative D call: TRBD1 (5 bases). The length of the CDR3 is 15 residues. V dropped 4 bases and J dropped 2 bases, with 11 bases sitting between them. Per germline, CDR1 MNHEY and CDR2 SMNVEV (reference sequence). The CDR3 reads CASSSLGGTNEKLFF. The CDR3 DNA reads TGTGCCAGCAGTTCCCTGGGGGGGACTAATGAAAAACTGTTTTTT.

V gene TRBV7-9 combines with J gene TRBJ1-5; 7 bases line up with TRBD1. This CDR3 contains 14 residues. V shed 5 bases and J 3 bases; nucleotides not matched to a gene: 4. Germline V CDR1 and CDR2: SEHNR, FQNEAQ (reference sequence). The CDR3 is CASSGGTANQPQHF. As DNA, the CDR3 is TGTGCCAGCAGCGGGGGGACAGCCAATCAGCCCCAGCATTTT.

As DNA, the CDR3 is TGTGCCAGCAGTCGGGGATTCAATGAAAAACTGTTTTTT. It codes for CASSRGFNEKLFF. The chain combines TRBV28 with TRBJ1-4, with no clear D. Germline CDR1 reads MDHEN; CDR2 reads SYDVKM. Trimming took 5 bases from V and 5 from J, leaving 9 bases between them. The CDR3 is 13 amino acids.

This chain connects TRBV5-5 to TRBJ2-7; D is possibly TRBD2 (7 bases). V was cut by 1 base and J by 1 base, with 12 bases left in between. The CDR3 is made up of 15 amino acids. The V gene's germline CDR1 is SGHKS and CDR2 YYEKEE (reference sequence). The CDR3 coding sequence is TGTGCCAGCAGCTTGCCGGGGGGCGCTTCCTACGAGCAGTACTTC. Translating it yields CASSLPGGASYEQYF.

CDR3 sequence: CASSVGPGMNTEAFF. CDR3 coding DNA: TGTGCCAGCAGCGTAGGTCCAGGGATGAACACTGAAGCTTTCTTT. This chain joins TRBV9 and TRBJ1-1, with D tentatively TRBD1 (5 bases). The CDR3 is 15 residues long. With 0 bases removed from V and 0 bases from J, the gap between germline ends came to 9 bases. Germline CDR1 reads SGDLS; CDR2 reads YYNGEE.

This clone is a singleton in its sample. The chain's CDR3 is CASGTGGMNTEAFF. For the CDR3, the DNA is TGTGCCAGTGGCACAGGGGGAATGAACACTGAAGCTTTCTTT. J is TRBJ1-1 and V is TRBV19; TRBD1 matches at 8 bases. The CDR3 totals 14 residues. Germline V gene sequence: CDR1 LNHDA, CDR2 SQIVND (reference sequence). The ends lost 8 bases at V and 0 bases at J; junction bases unmatched: 5.

This clone occurred once. The chain employs TRBV6-5 and TRBJ2-5; 7 nucleotides agree with TRBD2. J gave up 1 base and V 7 bases, and 3 bases lay outside the gene matches. This CDR3 has 13 amino acids. The germline CDR1 and CDR2 sequences are MNHEY and SVGAGI. The CDR3: CASIGGTQETQYF. In DNA form, the CDR3 reads TGTGCCAGCATCGGGGGGACCCAAGAGACCCAGTACTTC.

This chain links TRBV28 with TRBJ2-3; possibly TRBD2 for D (5 bases). V was pared by 3 bases and J by 2 bases, with 12 bases between. The CDR3 contains 15 residues. Germline V gene lookup returns CDR1 MDHEN and CDR2 SYDVKM. In DNA form, the CDR3 reads TGTGCCAGCAGTTTTGCAGCGGATACCACAGATACGCAGTATTTT. Translation gives CASSFAADTTDTQYF. Combining the CDR3 with reference TRBV28 and TRBJ2-3 gives the whole variable domain DVKVTQSSRYLVKRTGEKVFLECVQDMDHENMFWYRQDPGLGLRLIYFSYDVKMKEKGDIPEGYSVSREKKERFSLILESASTNQTSMYLCASSFAADTTDTQYFGPGTRLTVL.

The chain links TRBV28 to TRBJ1-2, with 8 positions matching TRBD1. From germline, CDR1 is MDHEN and CDR2 SYDVKM. The CDR3 consists of 14 residues. The junction had 10 bases not matched to a gene; V was cut back by 6 bases and J by 7 bases. CDR3 DNA sequence: TGTGCCAGCAGAGTCTCGACAGGGGTGGGTGGCTACACCTTC. Protein: CASRVSTGVGGYTF.

V is TRBV18 and J is TRBJ2-6, with unresolved D. The CDR3 is 15 amino acids. V was trimmed by 2 bases and J by 0 bases, leaving 5 bases between them. Germline V gives CDR1 KGHSH, CDR2 LQKENI. The CDR3 here is CASSPYYSGANVLTF. DNA for the CDR3: TGTGCCAGCTCACCATACTACTCTGGGGCCAACGTCCTGACTTTC.

The chain couples TRBV2 to TRBJ1-1, with TRBD1 as a possible D gene (5 bases). The germline V and J ends were trimmed by 6 bases and 1 base, with 12 bases remaining between them. The CDR3 is made up of 14 amino acids. In germline, CDR1 is SNHLY, CDR2 FYNNEI. This chain's CDR3 is CASSGQVKNTEAFF. The CDR3 nucleotides are TGTGCCAGCAGCGGACAAGTTAAGAACACTGAAGCTTTCTTT.

This clone has only a few counts. The CDR3 protein is CASSPRSQGRYEQYF. The CDR3, as DNA: TGTGCCAGCAGCCCAAGGTCACAGGGGAGGTACGAGCAGTACTTC. This chain links TRBV3-1 (or the pseudogene TRBV3-2) with TRBJ2-7; possibly TRBD1 for D (7 bases). CDR1 LGHDT and CDR2 YNNKEL come from the germline V gene (reference sequence). The CDR3 length is 15 residues. V shed 4 bases and J shed 4 bases, with 17 bases lying between them.

The DNA of the CDR3 is TGTGCCAGCAGCTCCGGACAGGGAACTGAAAAACTGTTTTTT. This translates into CASSSGQGTEKLFF. The chain links TRBV5-6 to TRBJ1-4, with 8 bases matching TRBD1. Germline CDR1 reads SGHDT; CDR2 reads YYEEEE. J gave up 7 bases and V 3 bases, and 5 bases lay outside the gene matches. This CDR3 has 14 residues. The whole variable domain, filled in from reference TRBV5-6 and TRBJ1-4, reads DAGVTQSPTHLIKTRGQQVTLRCSPKSGHDTVSWYQQALGQGPQFIFQYYEEEERQRGNFPDRFSGHQFPNYSSELNVNALLLGDSALYLCASSSGQGTEKLFFGSGTQLSVL.

The rearrangement links TRBV28 to TRBJ2-7; 7 bases map to TRBD1. With 5 bases clipped from V and 3 bases from J, the junction kept 19 bases outside the gene matches. The CDR3 sequence is 18 residues long. Germline-derived CDR1 and CDR2 are MDHEN and SYDVKM. This CDR3 reads CASSPLIQGPRGIYEQYF. The CDR3 DNA sequence: TGTGCCAGCAGTCCTCTCATACAGGGGCCACGGGGTATCTACGAGCAGTACTTC.